This entry lists 3 T cell receptor beta chains sequenced from one sample in a study of neurological immune-mediated disorders. TCRdb independently ran MiXCR on the 5' RACE reads; one entry per CDR3 protein. The sample has about 48,000 distinct CDR3 sequences; around 5.3% are singletons. Material for sequencing was CD4+ T cells from blood. These receptors were obtained from a woman between 18 and 30 years old with multiple sclerosis.

At least ten counts were recorded for this clonotype. The genes are TRBV28 and TRBJ2-2; tentative D call: TRBD2 (6 bases). In germline, CDR1 is MDHEN, CDR2 SYDVKM. The CDR3 extends over 10 amino acids. CDR3 coding DNA: TGTGCGAATAGCAGGAGGGTGCTGTTTTTT. This codes for CANSRRVLFF.

Ten or more counts support this clonotype. V gene TRBV15 combines with J gene TRBJ2-1, with a tentative D call TRBD2 (7 bases). The germline V gene has CDR1 LNHNV and CDR2 YYDKDF (reference sequence). V lost 1 base to trimming and J lost 0 bases, with 10 bases between them. The CDR3 is made up of 16 amino acids. CDR3 region: CATSRAAGASYNEQFF. For the CDR3, the DNA is TGTGCCACCAGCAGAGCGGCGGGGGCCTCCTACAATGAGCAGTTCTTC.

This clonotype was seen at least ten times. The chain is built from TRBV29-1 and TRBJ1-1; D might be TRBD1 (5 bases). CDR3 length: 13 amino acids. The V end lost 4 bases, the J end lost 3 bases, and 12 bases lay between the germline ends. Germline V gene lookup returns CDR1 SQVTM and CDR2 ANQGSEA. CDR3 protein: CSVGMARDTEAFF. CDR3 DNA sequence: TGCAGCGTTGGCATGGCCAGGGACACTGAAGCTTTCTTT.